These T cell receptor beta chains were read from a single sample in a study of blood T cell repertoires in COVID-19. Measured with immunoSEQ multiplex PCR; TCRdb has only the in-frame clones, and not every one. Among 150,000 to 200,000 clones listed, 81% were seen once. The sample comprised peripheral blood. All receptors come from a man aged 55 to 70 with active or convalescent COVID-19. CDR3s include the opening cysteine and the closing phenylalanine or tryptophan. Each record gives: J gene, D gene, V gene, clone size, CDR3 protein, CDR3 DNA. D genes are given only for firm matches. Size is omitted from some rows. Given values are once, few, many or a class for expanded clones.

J: TRBJ1-5
D: -
V: TRBV2
size: -
CDR3: CASSYSYQPQHF
DNA: TGTGCCAGCAGTTACAGCTATCAGCCCCAGCATTTT

J: TRBJ2-2
D: TRBD1
V: TRBV5-6
size: -
CDR3: CASSLTLTGAGELFF
DNA: TGTGCCAGCAGCCTTACCTTGACAGGGGCCGGGGAGCTGTTTTTT

J: TRBJ1-2
D: TRBD1
V: TRBV19
size: few
CDR3: CASSTGTEHIYGYTF
DNA: TGTGCCAGTAGTACCGGGACAGAGCATATCTATGGCTACACCTTC

J: TRBJ2-7
D: -
V: TRBV6-5
size: -
CDR3: CASSYSWGDYEQYF
DNA: TGTGCCAGCAGTTACTCCTGGGGGGACTACGAGCAGTACTTC

J: TRBJ1-3
D: -
V: TRBV3-1/TRBV3-2
size: -
CDR3: CASSQGEFSGNTIYF
DNA: TGTGCCAGCAGCCAGGGAGAATTCTCTGGAAACACCATATATTTT

J: TRBJ2-7
D: -
V: TRBV5-1
size: -
CDR3: CASSLDSGTGLGEQYF
DNA: TGCGCCAGCAGCCTGGATTCCGGGACAGGACTAGGAGAGCAGTACTTC

J: TRBJ1-2
D: -
V: TRBV5-6
size: -
CDR3: CASSLTRVIGYGYTF
DNA: TGTGCCAGCAGCTTGACCAGGGTAATAGGCTATGGCTACACCTTC

J: TRBJ2-3
D: TRBD2
V: TRBV9
size: -
CDR3: CASSSLAGAVTDTQYF
DNA: TGTGCCAGCAGCTCTCTAGCGGGAGCGGTCACAGATACGCAGTATTTT

J: TRBJ2-3
D: -
V: TRBV28
size: -
CDR3: CASRLANTDTQYF
DNA: TGTGCCAGCAGATTAGCGAACACAGATACGCAGTATTTT

J: TRBJ2-1
D: -
V: TRBV29-1
size: -
CDR3: CSVKRQLQDNEQFF
DNA: TGCAGCGTAAAGCGGCAACTGCAGGACAATGAGCAGTTCTTC